This T cell receptor beta chain was recovered during a study of blood T cells in healthy people across ages (dated by TCRdb to the mid-2010s). Concerning the study at large: In model experiments, template switching captured about one uniquely barcoded TCR beta cDNA molecule for every two T cells. Using deep sequencing normalized with unique cDNA molecular identifiers, the study measured how TCR beta repertoire diversity changes with age. To avoid experimental bias, donors of different ages were distributed randomly across sequencing lanes. Donors were grouped into four age groups: young (average approximately 15 years), middle-aged (around 39), aged (about 60) and long-lived (about 90). The study analyzed two additional independent replicas of 1 million unique cDNA reads from the same blood draw for two donors, one aged 18 to 30 and one aged 80 or older. Paper-wide results and their limitations: Since profiling was done on bulk unsorted PBMCs, naive and antigen-experienced compartments could not be conclusively compared. Estimates of total diversity based on one million sequenced T cells were regarded as lower bounds and as underestimates. The CMV infection status of donors was not known, potentially confounding age-related changes in expanded clonotypes. Observed TCR beta diversity correlated strongly with the percentage of naive T cells measured by flow cytometry. As age increased, observed TCR beta diversity per million T cells dropped in a roughly linear way, and a significant reduction was already evident by age about 40. Compared with the aged group, the long-lived group had more naive CD4+ T cells, fewer expanded clones and increased TCR diversity, suggesting age selection.

Donors were 35 to 40 systemically healthy Caucasian individuals from Russia aged roughly 6 to 100 years. Ten milliliters of peripheral blood were collected from each donor into EDTA-treated Vacutainer tubes. Ficoll-Paque density-gradient centrifugation was used to isolate PBMCs, with at least 7 million obtained per sample. Total RNA, at least 6 micrograms per sample, was extracted from PBMCs with Trizol reagent. The percentages of naive CD45RAhigh/CD27high T cells were determined by flow cytometry on a PBMC aliquot from every donor. The CDR3, cysteine through phenylalanine, is 17 amino acids long. Of all the DNA, just the CDR3 is kept, 51 bases in frame from base 1. CDR1 is given as MNHEY and CDR2 as SVGEGT, both from the germline V gene. Trimming takes 0 bases from V and 3 bases from J, and the germline ends sit 18 bases apart. About this clonotype: What this receptor recognizes is not known. No base quality values were provided; no much bigger clone lies one nucleotide off.

Library preparation was by 5' RACE. Sequencing relied on an Illumina HiSeq 2500. A second PCR of roughly 7 to 12 cycles was run with a J-beta primer mix and a sample-barcoded 5' primer. A template-switch 5' adaptor carrying 12 random nucleotides introduced a unique molecular identifier onto each TCR beta cDNA molecule. At least 2.5 million CDR3-containing paired-end reads were obtained from each sample. First-strand cDNA was synthesized from all RNA with the Mint cDNA synthesis kit, primed by a TRBC-specific oligonucleotide. All cDNA was treated with uracil-DNA glycosylase and then went through a first 18-cycle PCR with the universal primers M1SS and BC2_uni_R. Per the authors' processing: Each sample was normalized by randomly selecting 1 million high-quality reads, each carrying a distinct molecular identifier. Reads with shared molecular identifiers were discarded instead of being binned into consensus sequences. CDR3 identification, clonotype clustering and error correction used MiTCR with a Q25 quality threshold and the strictest error-elimination algorithm. A nonparametric unseen species model with Euler transformation was used to estimate a lower bound on total TCR beta diversity. TCRdb ran its own pipeline on the public reads, namely fastp trimming at Q25 and MiXCR clone calling, and kept in-frame beta chains. Rows merge per CDR3 protein into single entries with the most common DNA and genes. The V and J calls reflect TCRdb's pipeline rather than the authors' work. The sample table lists 1.5 million to 2 million distinct CDR3 sequences, around 36% of them with a count of one. The top ten clones comprise 10% to 12% of the sample.

The rearrangement combines TRBV6-2 or TRBV6-3 with TRBJ2-7; the D match is possibly TRBD1 or TRBD2, with 5 bases aligned in each. The receptor was derived from a woman in her thirties in good health. Sequencing was carried out using blood. The DNA sequence follows: TGTGCCAGCAGTTACTCGAGGTCTGGGGGAAACGTCTACGAGCAGTACTTC. Translated, this gives CASSYSRSGGNVYEQYF.